The 5 T cell receptor beta chains given below trace back to one sample, sequenced in a study of blood T cell repertoires in COVID-19. Clones were sequenced by immunoSEQ multiplex PCR, and TCRdb holds only the in-frame ones, with some missing. This sample carries some 140,000 clones, approximately 83% of them seen once, and the ten largest clones take about 29%. The sequenced sample consisted of peripheral blood. These receptors were obtained from a woman between 55 and 75 years old with acute or convalescent COVID-19.

This chain joins TRBV10-3 and TRBJ1-3, with a possible D match to TRBD1 (6 bases). The length of the CDR3 is 14 residues. Germline lookup yields CDR1 ENHRY and CDR2 SYGVKD. V was clipped by 9 bases and J by 0 bases, with 12 bases between them. The CDR3 DNA reads as TGTGCCATACAGGACAGTGGCTCTGGAAACACCATATATTTT. Translation gives CAIQDSGSGNTIYF.

The chain couples TRBV28 to TRBJ1-5; 7 positions match TRBD1. J lost 16 bases, V lost 6 bases, and 21 bases had no gene match. Germline assignment: CDR1 MDHEN and CDR2 SYDVKM. This CDR3 contains 15 residues. The CDR3 spells CASSWPGTDISPRHF. CDR3 sequence (DNA): TGTGCCAGCAGCTGGCCGGGGACAGATATATCCCCAAGACATTTT.

The J gene is TRBJ2-3, the V gene TRBV10-2, with 7 nucleotides matching TRBD2. Germline CDR1 is WSHSY and CDR2 is SAAADI. The CDR3 loop spans 15 amino acids. V gave up 4 bases and J gave up 1 base; unmatched junction bases: 5. The CDR3: CASSVGGGGTDTQYF. The CDR3 bases are TGCGCCAGCAGTGTTGGCGGGGGAGGCACAGATACGCAGTATTTT.

V and J are TRBV27 and TRBJ2-2; 10 nucleotides agree with TRBD2. After removal of 4 bases from V and 9 bases from J, the junction contained 8 bases not matched to a gene. From germline, CDR1 is MNHEY and CDR2 SMNVEV (reference sequence). This CDR3 comprises 15 residues. The CDR3 spells CASSSRTSGPRELFF. The CDR3 DNA follows: TGTGCCAGCAGTTCGCGGACTAGCGGCCCCCGGGAGCTGTTTTTT.

The chain couples TRBV30 to TRBJ1-2; D possibly corresponds to TRBD1 (6 bases). V dropped 2 bases and J dropped 2 bases, with 9 bases sitting between them. The CDR3 loop spans 13 amino acids. CDR1 is GTSNPN, CDR2 SVGIG, per germline (reference sequence). This CDR3 reads CAWSRDTNYGYTF. The CDR3 bases are TGTGCCTGGAGTAGGGACACCAACTATGGCTACACCTTC.